This T cell receptor (beta chain) was found in a study of early T cells in non-severe SARS-CoV-2 infection. The wider study: Chains from this unsorted whole-blood bulk RNA could not be paired.

This clonotype turned up a few times. Antigen unknown. Findings of the study overall: VDJdb matching, biased toward anti-spike CD8 responses, missed private and CD4 specificities.

TCRdb re-derived calls from the 5' RACE reads in MiXCR, one entry per CDR3 protein. The sample holds approximately 68,000 distinct CDR3 sequences, about a tenth seen once. The CDR3 length is 14 residues. V lost 5 bases, J lost 2 bases, and 13 bases lay in between. CDR1 SEHNR and CDR2 FQNEAQ come from the germline V gene (reference sequence). The genes are TRBV7-9 and TRBJ2-7; no firm D call. The source material was whole blood, sampled at baseline. This TCR was sampled from an adult who was a healthcare worker with PCR-confirmed SARS-CoV-2 infection or an uninfected control (not recorded which). This chain's CDR3 is CASSLSYVTYEQYF. The CDR3 bases are TGTGCCAGCAGCCTTAGTTATGTCACCTACGAGCAGTACTTC.